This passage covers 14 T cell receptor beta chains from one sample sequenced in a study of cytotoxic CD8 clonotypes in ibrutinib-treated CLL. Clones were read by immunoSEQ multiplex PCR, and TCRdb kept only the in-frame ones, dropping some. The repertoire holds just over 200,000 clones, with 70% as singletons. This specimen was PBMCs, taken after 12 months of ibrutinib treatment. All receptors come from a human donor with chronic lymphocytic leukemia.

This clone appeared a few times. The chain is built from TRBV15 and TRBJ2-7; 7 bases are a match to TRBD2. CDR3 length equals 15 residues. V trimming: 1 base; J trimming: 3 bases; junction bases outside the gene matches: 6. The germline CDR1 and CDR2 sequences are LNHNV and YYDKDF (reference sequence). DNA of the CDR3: TGTGCCACCAGCAGAGCGGCATGGGGGGGCTACGAGCAGTACTTC. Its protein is CATSRAAWGGYEQYF.

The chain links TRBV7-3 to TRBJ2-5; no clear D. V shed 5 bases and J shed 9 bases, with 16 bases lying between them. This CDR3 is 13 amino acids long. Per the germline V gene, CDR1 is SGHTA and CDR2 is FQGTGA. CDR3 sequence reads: CASSPEHDQAQYF. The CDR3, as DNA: TGTGCCAGCAGCCCGGAGCACGACCAGGCCCAGTACTTC.

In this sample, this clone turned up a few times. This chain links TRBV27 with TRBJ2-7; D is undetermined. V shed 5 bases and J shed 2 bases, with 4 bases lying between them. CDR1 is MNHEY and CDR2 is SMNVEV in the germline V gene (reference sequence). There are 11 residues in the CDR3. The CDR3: CASSLTYEQYF. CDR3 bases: TGTGCCAGCAGTCTAACCTACGAGCAGTACTTC.

The CDR3 nucleotides read TGTGCCAGTACCCATGGGGGGGGAATTAATGAAAAACTGTTTTTT. Translating gives CASTHGGGINEKLFF. The chain employs TRBV28 and TRBJ1-4; TRBD1 might be the D (5 bases). Germline CDR1 and CDR2: MDHEN and SYDVKM. This CDR3 comprises 15 residues. V was pared by 9 bases and J by 4 bases, with 18 bases between.

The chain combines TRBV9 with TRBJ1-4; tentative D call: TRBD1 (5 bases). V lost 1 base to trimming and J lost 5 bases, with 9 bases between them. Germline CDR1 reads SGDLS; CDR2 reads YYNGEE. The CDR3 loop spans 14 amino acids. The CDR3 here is CASSVLDTNEKLFF. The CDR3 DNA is TGTGCCAGCAGCGTACTGGACACAAATGAAAAACTGTTTTTT.

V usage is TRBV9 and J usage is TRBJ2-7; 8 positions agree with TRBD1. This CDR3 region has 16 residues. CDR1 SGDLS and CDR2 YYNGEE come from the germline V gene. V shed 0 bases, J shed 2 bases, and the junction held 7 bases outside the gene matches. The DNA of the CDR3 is TGTGCCAGCAGCGTAGAGGGCAGGGGGCTCACCTACGAGCAGTACTTC. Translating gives CASSVEGRGLTYEQYF.

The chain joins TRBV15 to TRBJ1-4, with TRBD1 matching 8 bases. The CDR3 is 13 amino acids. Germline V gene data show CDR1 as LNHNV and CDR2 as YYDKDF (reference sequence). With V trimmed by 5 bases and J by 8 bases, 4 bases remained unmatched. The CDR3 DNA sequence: TGTGCCACCAGCGACAGGGGCCCCGAAAAACTGTTTTTT. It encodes CATSDRGPEKLFF. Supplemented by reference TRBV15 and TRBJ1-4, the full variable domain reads DAMVIQNPRYQVTQFGKPVTLSCSQTLNHNVMYWYQQKSSQAPKLLFHYYDKDFNNEADTPDNFQSRRPNTSFCFLDIRSPGLGDTAMYLCATSDRGPEKLFFGSGTQLSVL.

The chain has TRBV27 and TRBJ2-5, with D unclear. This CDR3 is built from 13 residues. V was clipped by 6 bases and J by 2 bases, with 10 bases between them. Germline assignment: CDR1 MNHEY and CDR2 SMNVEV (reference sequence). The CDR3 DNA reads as TGTGCCAGCAGGGCATTGGGGCAAGAGACCCAGTACTTC. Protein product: CASRALGQETQYF.

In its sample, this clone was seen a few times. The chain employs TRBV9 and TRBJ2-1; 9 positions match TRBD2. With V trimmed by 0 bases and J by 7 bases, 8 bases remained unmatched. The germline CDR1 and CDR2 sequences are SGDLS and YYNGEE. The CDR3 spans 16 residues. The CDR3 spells CASSVDSSGVLNEQFF. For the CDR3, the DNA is TGTGCCAGCAGCGTAGATTCTAGCGGGGTGCTAAATGAGCAGTTCTTC.

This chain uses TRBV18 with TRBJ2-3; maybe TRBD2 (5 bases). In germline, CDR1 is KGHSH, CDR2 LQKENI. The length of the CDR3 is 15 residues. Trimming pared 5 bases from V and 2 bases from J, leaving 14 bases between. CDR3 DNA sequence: TGTGCCAGCTCATCGAGGACGGGGAACACAGATACGCAGTATTTT. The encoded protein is CASSSRTGNTDTQYF.

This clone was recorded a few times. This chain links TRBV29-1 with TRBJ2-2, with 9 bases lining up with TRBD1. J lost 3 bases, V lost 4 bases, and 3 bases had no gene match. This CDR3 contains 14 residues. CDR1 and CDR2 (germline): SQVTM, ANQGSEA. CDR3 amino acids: CSVARTGDTGELFF. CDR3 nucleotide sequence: TGCAGCGTTGCGCGGACAGGGGACACCGGGGAGCTGTTTTTT.

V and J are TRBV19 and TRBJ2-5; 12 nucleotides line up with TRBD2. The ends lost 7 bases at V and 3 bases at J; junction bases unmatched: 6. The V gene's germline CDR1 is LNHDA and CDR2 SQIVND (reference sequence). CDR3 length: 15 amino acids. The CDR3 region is CASKTSGRKEETQYF. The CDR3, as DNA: TGTGCCAGTAAAACTAGCGGGAGGAAGGAAGAGACCCAGTACTTC.

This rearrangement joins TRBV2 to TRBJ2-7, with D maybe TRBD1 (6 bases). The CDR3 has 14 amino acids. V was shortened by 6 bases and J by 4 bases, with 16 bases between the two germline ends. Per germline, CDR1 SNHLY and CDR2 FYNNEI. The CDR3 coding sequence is TGTGCCAGCAGGCCCCAGGGGCCCGGGTACGAGCAGTACTTC. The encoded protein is CASRPQGPGYEQYF. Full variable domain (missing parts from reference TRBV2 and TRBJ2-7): EPEVTQTPSHQVTQMGQEVILRCVPISNHLYFYWYRQILGQKVEFLVSFYNNEISEKSEIFDDQFSVERPDGSNFTLKIRSTKLEDSAMYFCASRPQGPGYEQYFGPGTRLTVT.

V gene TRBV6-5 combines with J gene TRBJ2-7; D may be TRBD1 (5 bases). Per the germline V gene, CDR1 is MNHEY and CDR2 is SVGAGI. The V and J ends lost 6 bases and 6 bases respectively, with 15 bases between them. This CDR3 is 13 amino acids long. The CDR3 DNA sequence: TGTGCCAGCAGCACTAATACAGGCCGCGAGCAGTACTTC. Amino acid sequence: CASSTNTGREQYF.